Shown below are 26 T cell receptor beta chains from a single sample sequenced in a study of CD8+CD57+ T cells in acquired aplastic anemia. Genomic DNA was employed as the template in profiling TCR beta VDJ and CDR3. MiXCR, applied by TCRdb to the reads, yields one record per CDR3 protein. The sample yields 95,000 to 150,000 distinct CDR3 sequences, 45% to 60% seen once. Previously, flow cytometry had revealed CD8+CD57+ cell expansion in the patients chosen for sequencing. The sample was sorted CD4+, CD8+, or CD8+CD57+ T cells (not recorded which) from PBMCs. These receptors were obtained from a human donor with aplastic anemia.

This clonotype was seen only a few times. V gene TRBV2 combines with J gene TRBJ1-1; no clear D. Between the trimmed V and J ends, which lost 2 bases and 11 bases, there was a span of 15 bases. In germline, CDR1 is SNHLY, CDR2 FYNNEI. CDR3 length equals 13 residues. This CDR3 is CASSEYGYLVAFF. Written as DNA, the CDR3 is TGTGCCAGCAGTGAATATGGTTATTTAGTGGCTTTCTTT.

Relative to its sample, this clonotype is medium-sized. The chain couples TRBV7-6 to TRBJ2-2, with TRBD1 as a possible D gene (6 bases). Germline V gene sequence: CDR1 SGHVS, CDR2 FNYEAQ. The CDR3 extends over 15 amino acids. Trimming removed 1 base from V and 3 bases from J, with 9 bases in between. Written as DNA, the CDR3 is TGTGCCAGCAGCTTAGGGACAGCCGACACCGGGGAGCTGTTTTTT. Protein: CASSLGTADTGELFF.

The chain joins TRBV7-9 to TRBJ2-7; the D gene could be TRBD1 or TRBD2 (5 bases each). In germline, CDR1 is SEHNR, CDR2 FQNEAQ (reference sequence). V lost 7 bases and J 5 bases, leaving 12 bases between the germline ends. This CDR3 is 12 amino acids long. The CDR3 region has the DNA TGTGCCAGCACCCTTGTGGGGGACGAGCAGTACTTC. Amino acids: CASTLVGDEQYF.

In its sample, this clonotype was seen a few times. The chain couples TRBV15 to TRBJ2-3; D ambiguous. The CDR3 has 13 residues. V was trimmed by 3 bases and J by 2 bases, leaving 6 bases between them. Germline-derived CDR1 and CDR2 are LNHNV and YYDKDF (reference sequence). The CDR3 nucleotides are TGTGCCACCAGCAGCCCACTCACAGATACGCAGTATTTT. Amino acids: CATSSPLTDTQYF.

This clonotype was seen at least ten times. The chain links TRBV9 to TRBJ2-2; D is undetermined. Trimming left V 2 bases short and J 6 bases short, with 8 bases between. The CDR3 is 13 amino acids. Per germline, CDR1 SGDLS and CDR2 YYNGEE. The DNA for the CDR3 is TGTGCCAGCAGCGTCTTCTCGCCCGGGGAGCTGTTTTTT. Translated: CASSVFSPGELFF.

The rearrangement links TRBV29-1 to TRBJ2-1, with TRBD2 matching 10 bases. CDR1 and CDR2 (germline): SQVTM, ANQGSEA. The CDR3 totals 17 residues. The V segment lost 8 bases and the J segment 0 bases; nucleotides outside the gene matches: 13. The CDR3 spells CSSGVDSGRSSYNEQFF. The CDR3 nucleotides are TGCAGCAGTGGGGTCGATAGCGGGAGGAGCTCCTACAATGAGCAGTTCTTC.

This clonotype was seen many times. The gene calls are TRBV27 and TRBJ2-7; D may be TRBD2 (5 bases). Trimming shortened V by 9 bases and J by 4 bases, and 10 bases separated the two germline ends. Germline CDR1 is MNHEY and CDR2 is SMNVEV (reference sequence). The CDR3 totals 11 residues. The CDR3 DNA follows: TGTGCCAGTAGGAGAGGGTACGAGCAGTACTTC. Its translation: CASRRGYEQYF.

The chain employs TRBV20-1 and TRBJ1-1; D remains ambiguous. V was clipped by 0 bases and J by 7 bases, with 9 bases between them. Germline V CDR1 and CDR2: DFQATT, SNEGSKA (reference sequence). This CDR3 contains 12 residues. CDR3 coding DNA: TGCAGTGCTAGAGATGCCGGGAATGAAGCTTTCTTT. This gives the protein CSARDAGNEAFF.

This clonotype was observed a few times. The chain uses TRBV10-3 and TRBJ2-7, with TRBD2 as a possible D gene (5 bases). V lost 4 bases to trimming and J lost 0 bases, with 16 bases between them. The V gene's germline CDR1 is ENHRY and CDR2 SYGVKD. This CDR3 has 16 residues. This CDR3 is CAISVTAGPNSYEQYF. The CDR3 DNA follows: TGTGCCATCAGTGTCACCGCGGGCCCGAACTCCTACGAGCAGTACTTC.

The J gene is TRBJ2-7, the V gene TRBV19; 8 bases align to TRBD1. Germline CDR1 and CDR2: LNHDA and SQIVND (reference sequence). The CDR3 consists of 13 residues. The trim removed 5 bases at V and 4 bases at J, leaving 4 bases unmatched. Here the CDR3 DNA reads TGTGCCAGTAGTGACCAGGGGGCGTACGAGCAGTACTTC. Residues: CASSDQGAYEQYF.

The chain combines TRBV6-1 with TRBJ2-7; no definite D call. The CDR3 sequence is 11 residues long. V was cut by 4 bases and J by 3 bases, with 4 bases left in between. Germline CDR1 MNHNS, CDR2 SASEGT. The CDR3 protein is CASSVDYEQYF. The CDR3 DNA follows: TGTGCCAGCAGTGTGGACTACGAGCAGTACTTC.

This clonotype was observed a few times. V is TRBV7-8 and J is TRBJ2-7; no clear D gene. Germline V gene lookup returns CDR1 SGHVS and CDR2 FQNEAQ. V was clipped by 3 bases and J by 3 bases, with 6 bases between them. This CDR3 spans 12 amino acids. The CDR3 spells CASSFGYYEQYF. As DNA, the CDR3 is TGTGCCAGCAGCTTTGGGTACTACGAGCAGTACTTC.

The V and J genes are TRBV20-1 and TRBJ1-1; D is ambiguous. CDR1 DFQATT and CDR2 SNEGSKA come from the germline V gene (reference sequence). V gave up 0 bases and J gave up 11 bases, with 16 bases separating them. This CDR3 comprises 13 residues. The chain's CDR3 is CSARDRTAEGAFF. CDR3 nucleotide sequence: TGCAGTGCTAGAGATCGCACAGCCGAAGGGGCTTTCTTT.

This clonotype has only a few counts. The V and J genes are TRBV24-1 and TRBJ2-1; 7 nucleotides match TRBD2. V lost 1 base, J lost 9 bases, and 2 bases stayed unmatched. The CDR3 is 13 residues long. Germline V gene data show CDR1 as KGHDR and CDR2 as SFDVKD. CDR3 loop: CATSDLASGEQFF. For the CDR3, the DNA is TGTGCCACCAGTGATTTAGCTAGCGGTGAGCAGTTCTTC.

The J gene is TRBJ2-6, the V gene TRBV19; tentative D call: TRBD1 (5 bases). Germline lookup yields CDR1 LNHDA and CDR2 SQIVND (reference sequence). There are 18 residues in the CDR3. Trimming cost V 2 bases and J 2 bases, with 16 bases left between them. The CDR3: CASSIRRGESAGANVLTF. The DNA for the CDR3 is TGTGCCAGTAGTATAAGAAGGGGTGAGAGTGCTGGGGCCAACGTCCTGACTTTC. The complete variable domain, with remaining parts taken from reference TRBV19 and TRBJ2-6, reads DGGITQSPKYLFRKEGQNVTLSCEQNLNHDAMYWYRQDPGQGLRLIYYSQIVNDFQKGDIAEGYSVSREKKESFPLTVTSAQKNPTAFYLCASSIRRGESAGANVLTFGAGSRLTVL.

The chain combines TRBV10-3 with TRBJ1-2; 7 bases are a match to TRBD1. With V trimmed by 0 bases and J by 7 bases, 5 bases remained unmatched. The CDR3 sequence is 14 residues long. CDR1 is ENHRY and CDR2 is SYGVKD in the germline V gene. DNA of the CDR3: TGTGCCATCAGTGAGTCAGACAGGGCGTCTGGCTACACCTTC. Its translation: CAISESDRASGYTF.

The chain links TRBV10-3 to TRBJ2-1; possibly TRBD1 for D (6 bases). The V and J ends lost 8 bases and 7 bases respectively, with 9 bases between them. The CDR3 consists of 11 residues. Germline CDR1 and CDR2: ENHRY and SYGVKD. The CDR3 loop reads CAIARGNEQFF. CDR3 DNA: TGTGCCATCGCAAGGGGGAATGAGCAGTTCTTC.

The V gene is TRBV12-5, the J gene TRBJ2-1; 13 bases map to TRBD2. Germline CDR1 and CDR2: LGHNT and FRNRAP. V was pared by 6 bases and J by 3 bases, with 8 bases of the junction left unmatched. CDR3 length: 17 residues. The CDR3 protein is CASGDLGTSGVYNEQFF. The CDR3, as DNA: TGTGCTAGTGGAGACCTCGGGACTAGCGGGGTCTACAATGAGCAGTTCTTC.

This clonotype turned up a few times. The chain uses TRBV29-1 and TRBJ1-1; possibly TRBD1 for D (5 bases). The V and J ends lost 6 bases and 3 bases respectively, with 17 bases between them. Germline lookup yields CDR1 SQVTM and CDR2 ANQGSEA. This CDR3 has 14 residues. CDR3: CSVMRGLGDTEAFF. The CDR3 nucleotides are TGCAGCGTGATGAGGGGCCTGGGAGACACTGAAGCTTTCTTT.

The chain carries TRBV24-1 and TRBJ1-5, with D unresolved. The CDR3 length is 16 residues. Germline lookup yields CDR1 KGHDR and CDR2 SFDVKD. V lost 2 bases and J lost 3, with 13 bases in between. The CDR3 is CATSDSQDAINQPQHF. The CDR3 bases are TGTGCCACCAGTGATTCCCAGGACGCTATCAATCAGCCCCAGCATTTT.

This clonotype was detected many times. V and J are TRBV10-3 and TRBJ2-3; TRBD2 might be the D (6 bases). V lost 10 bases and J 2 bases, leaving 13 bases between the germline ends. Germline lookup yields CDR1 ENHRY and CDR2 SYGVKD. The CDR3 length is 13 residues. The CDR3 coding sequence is TGTGCCACCGGGGGTCCATCCACAGATACGCAGTATTTT. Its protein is CATGGPSTDTQYF.

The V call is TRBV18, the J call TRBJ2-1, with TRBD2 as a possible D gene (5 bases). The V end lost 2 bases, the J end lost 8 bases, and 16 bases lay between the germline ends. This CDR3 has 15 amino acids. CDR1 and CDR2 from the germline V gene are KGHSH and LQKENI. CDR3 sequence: CASSPWSGLDHEQFF. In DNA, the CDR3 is TGTGCCAGCTCACCATGGAGCGGCCTGGACCATGAGCAGTTCTTC.

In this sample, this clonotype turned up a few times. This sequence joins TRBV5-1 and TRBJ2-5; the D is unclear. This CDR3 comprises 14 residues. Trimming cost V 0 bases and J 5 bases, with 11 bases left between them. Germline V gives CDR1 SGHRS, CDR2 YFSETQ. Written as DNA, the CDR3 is TGCGCCAGCAGCTTGGAAGTGGGTAGGGAGACCCAGTACTTC. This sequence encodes CASSLEVGRETQYF.

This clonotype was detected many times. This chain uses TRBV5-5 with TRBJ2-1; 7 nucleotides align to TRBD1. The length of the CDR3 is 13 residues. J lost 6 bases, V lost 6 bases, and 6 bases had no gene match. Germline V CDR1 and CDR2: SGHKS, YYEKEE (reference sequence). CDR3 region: CASTGNRGNEQFF. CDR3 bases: TGTGCCAGCACTGGGAACAGGGGCAATGAGCAGTTCTTC.

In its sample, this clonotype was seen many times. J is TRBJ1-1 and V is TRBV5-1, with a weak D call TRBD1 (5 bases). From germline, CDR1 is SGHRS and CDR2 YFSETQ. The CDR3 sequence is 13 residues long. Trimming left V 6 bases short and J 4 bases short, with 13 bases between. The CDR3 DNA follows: TGCGCCAGCAATCCGGGGGGGAGCACTGAAGCTTTCTTT. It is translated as CASNPGGSTEAFF.

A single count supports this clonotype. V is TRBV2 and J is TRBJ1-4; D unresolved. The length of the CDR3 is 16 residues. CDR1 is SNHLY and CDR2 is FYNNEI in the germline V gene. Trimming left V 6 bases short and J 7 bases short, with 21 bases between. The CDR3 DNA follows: TGTGCCAGCAGCGTCCACGTCCAGGCGGCTAGTGAAAAACTGTTTTTT. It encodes CASSVHVQAASEKLFF.